The next 31 T cell receptor beta chains were all read from a single sample in a study of T cells after yellow fever vaccination. MiXCR, applied by TCRdb to the 5' RACE reads, yields one record per CDR3 protein. The table has around 300,000 distinct CDR3 sequences, roughly 4% seen once. This sample comprised PBMCs, obtained 5 days after the yellow fever booster vaccination. The receptors derive from a man between 18 and 29 years old who received the YFV17D yellow fever vaccine.

This clonotype has more than one count but fewer than ten. J is TRBJ2-2 and V is TRBV6-6, with 7 bases that match TRBD1. The CDR3 contains 14 residues. Germline CDR1 is MNHNY and CDR2 is SVGAGI (reference sequence). V lost 6 bases to trimming and J lost 3 bases; unmatched junction nucleotides: 4. For the CDR3, the DNA is TGTGCCAGCAGGACCGGACAGGACACCGGGGAGCTGTTTTTT. Translating it yields CASRTGQDTGELFF.

The chain recombines TRBV7-2 with TRBJ2-7; TRBD2 might be the D (6 bases). Trimming left V 2 bases short and J 6 bases short, with 17 bases between. This CDR3 region has 15 residues. The V gene's germline CDR1 is SGHTA and CDR2 FQGNSA. The CDR3 loop reads CASSLNGLGSGEQYF. As DNA, the CDR3 is TGTGCCAGCAGCTTAAATGGTCTCGGGAGCGGCGAGCAGTACTTC.

At least ten counts were recorded for this clonotype. The genes are TRBV6-5 and TRBJ2-5, with D perhaps matching TRBD2 (5 bases). This CDR3 spans 11 amino acids. V was clipped by 7 bases and J by 4 bases, with 7 bases between them. Germline assignment: CDR1 MNHEY and CDR2 SVGAGI. This CDR3 is CASNEGETQYF. For the CDR3, the DNA is TGTGCCAGCAACGAGGGAGAGACCCAGTACTTC.

This clonotype was seen more than once but under ten times. The chain couples TRBV20-1 to TRBJ2-1, with 10 bases aligning to TRBD2. V shed 2 bases, J shed 7 bases, and the junction held 8 bases outside the gene matches. The CDR3 is 15 residues long. In germline, CDR1 is DFQATT, CDR2 SNEGSKA (reference sequence). The CDR3 DNA sequence: TGCAGTGCTAGAAGAAGCGGGGGGGCGGGAAATGAGCAGTTCTTC. Encoded protein: CSARRSGGAGNEQFF.

Details on this clonotype: One end of the junction varies from germline; a read error may be responsible. The chain recombines TRBV7-3 with TRBJ2-1; D call uncertain. Germline-derived CDR1 and CDR2 are SGHTA and FQGTGA. This CDR3 has 16 amino acids. CDR3 loop: CASSLTERSSFNEQFF. The DNA of the CDR3 is TGTGCCAGCAGCTTAACGGAGAGGAGCTCCTTCAATGAGCAGTTCTTC.

This clonotype was counted at least ten times. The V and J genes are TRBV12-3 or TRBV12-4 and TRBJ2-5, with a possible D match to TRBD1 (6 bases). The V end lost 4 bases, the J end lost 5 bases, and 14 bases lay between the germline ends. This CDR3 contains 14 residues. The chain's CDR3 is CASSSVGQMETQYF. The CDR3, as DNA: TGTGCCAGCAGTTCTGTTGGACAGATGGAGACCCAGTACTTC.

This chain joins TRBV19 and TRBJ2-1; 9 bases map to TRBD2. Germline values: CDR1 LNHDA, CDR2 SQIVND (reference sequence). The CDR3 extends over 16 amino acids. V trimming: 1 base; J trimming: 8 bases; junction bases outside the gene matches: 9. Here the CDR3 DNA reads TGTGCCAGTAGTATAGCTGGGCGGGGGGGCCAAGATGAGCAGTTCTTC. Protein product: CASSIAGRGGQDEQFF.

This clonotype was counted many times. This chain joins TRBV5-1 and TRBJ1-2, with a tentative D call TRBD1 (5 bases). V shed 0 bases and J shed 8 bases, with 14 bases lying between them. Germline V CDR1 and CDR2: SGHRS, YFSETQ. CDR3 length: 14 amino acids. CDR3 DNA: TGCGCCAGCAGCTTGGCCCAGGGCGCGGACGGCTACACCTTC. It encodes CASSLAQGADGYTF. Full variable domain (missing parts from reference TRBV5-1 and TRBJ1-2): KAGVTQTPRYLIKTRGQQVTLSCSPISGHRSVSWYQQTPGQGLQFLFEYFSETQRNKGNFPGRFSGRQFSNSRSEMNVSTLELGDSALYLCASSLAQGADGYTFGSGTRLTVV.

This clonotype was detected ten times or more. The V gene is TRBV7-2, the J gene TRBJ2-5, with TRBD2 as a possible D gene (6 bases). This CDR3 region has 16 residues. Trimming removed 1 base from V and 1 base from J, with 13 bases in between. Germline CDR1 SGHTA, CDR2 FQGNSA. CDR3 bases: TGTGCCAGCAGCTTAGGAGTTAGCGGTCCCCAAGAGACCCAGTACTTC. This sequence encodes CASSLGVSGPQETQYF.

The J gene is TRBJ2-2, the V gene TRBV6-5; D is ambiguous. The CDR3 is made up of 15 amino acids. The V gene lost 0 bases and the J gene lost 3 bases, with 8 bases spanning the gap. CDR1 and CDR2 (germline): MNHEY, SVGAGI. In nucleotides, the CDR3 is TGTGCCAGCAGTTACTCTTCCGGAGACACCGGGGAGCTGTTTTTT. This translates into CASSYSSGDTGELFF.

The rearrangement uses TRBV18 and TRBJ2-7, with D possibly called TRBD1 or TRBD2 (5 bases each). Per the germline V gene, CDR1 is KGHSH and CDR2 is LQKENI. V lost 3 bases to trimming and J lost 7 bases, with 16 bases between them. The CDR3 runs to 14 residues. CDR3 sequence (DNA): TGTGCCAGCTCACCTGCCACAGGAACGGGGGAGCAGTACTTC. Its protein product is CASSPATGTGEQYF.

This clonotype was seen at least ten times. The J gene is TRBJ2-5, the V gene TRBV20-1; D possibly corresponds to TRBD2 (6 bases). The CDR3 spans 15 residues. The germline V gene encodes CDR1 DFQATT and CDR2 SNEGSKA (reference sequence). Trimming removed 1 base from V and 5 bases from J, with 17 bases in between. The DNA for the CDR3 is TGCAGTGCTAGAGTGTCGGCTAGCGTACGGGAGACCCAGTACTTC. Protein: CSARVSASVRETQYF.

This clonotype was recorded a few times. V usage is TRBV9 and J usage is TRBJ2-3; D is unclear. Trimming pared 3 bases from V and 0 bases from J, leaving 14 bases between. The CDR3 length is 16 residues. Germline assignment: CDR1 SGDLS and CDR2 YYNGEE. The CDR3 region is CASSAAPSTSTDTQYF. The CDR3 DNA sequence: TGTGCCAGCAGCGCCGCCCCTTCAACCAGCACAGATACGCAGTATTTT.

This clonotype was detected a few times. The chain uses TRBV6-4 and TRBJ2-5; 10 bases are a match to TRBD1. The germline V gene encodes CDR1 MRHNA and CDR2 SNTAGT. With 11 bases clipped from V and 4 bases from J, the junction kept 4 bases outside the gene matches. This CDR3 spans 12 amino acids. CDR3 in amino acids: CAPWTGGETQYF. DNA of the CDR3: TGTGCCCCCTGGACAGGGGGAGAGACCCAGTACTTC.

This clonotype showed up many times. The rearrangement links TRBV7-2 to TRBJ1-4, with a tentative D call TRBD1 (5 bases). Trimming left V 6 bases short and J 1 base short, with 9 bases between. Germline V gene data show CDR1 as SGHTA and CDR2 as FQGNSA. The CDR3 covers 14 residues. In nucleotides, the CDR3 is TGTGCCAGCAGACCAGACAGAACTAATGAAAAACTGTTTTTT. Protein product: CASRPDRTNEKLFF.

The chain is built from TRBV19 and TRBJ2-1, with 9 bases matching TRBD1. V dropped 6 bases and J dropped 4; count of bases not matched to a gene: 13. The CDR3 runs 17 residues. Germline-derived CDR1 and CDR2 are LNHDA and SQIVND (reference sequence). CDR3 in amino acids: CASSPSNWDRAYNEQFF. CDR3 nucleotides: TGTGCCAGTAGCCCCAGCAATTGGGACAGGGCTTACAATGAGCAGTTCTTC.

This chain joins TRBV20-1 and TRBJ1-4; TRBD1 agrees at 7 bases. The V segment lost 0 bases and the J segment 3 bases; nucleotides outside the gene matches: 1. This CDR3 has 14 amino acids. Per the germline V gene, CDR1 is DFQATT and CDR2 is SNEGSKA (reference sequence). The DNA for the CDR3 is TGCAGTGCTAGAGAAGGGGGCTCTAATGAAAAACTGTTTTTT. Translation: CSAREGGSNEKLFF.

This clonotype was counted between two and nine times. The chain couples TRBV6-6 to TRBJ2-3; 7 positions match TRBD1. Germline V gene sequence: CDR1 MNHNY, CDR2 SVGAGI (reference sequence). CDR3 length: 14 amino acids. J gave up 4 bases and V 4 bases, and 5 bases lay outside the gene matches. The CDR3 DNA sequence: TGTGCCAGCAGTTCTAGACAGGGCCCAGATACGCAGTATTTT. Residues: CASSSRQGPDTQYF.

This clonotype was observed many times. This rearrangement joins TRBV20-1 to TRBJ1-1; a possible D gene is TRBD1 (5 bases). Trimming pared 6 bases from V and 4 bases from J, leaving 21 bases between. Germline CDR1 is DFQATT and CDR2 is SNEGSKA (reference sequence). This CDR3 is built from 15 residues. Here the CDR3 DNA reads TGCAGTGCGACCGCCTGGGGGGGTGGAGGCACTGAAGCTTTCTTT. Translation gives CSATAWGGGGTEAFF.

This clonotype has a count of ten or more. The chain has TRBV20-1 and TRBJ2-7; perhaps TRBD1 as D (5 bases). The CDR3 is 12 residues long. V lost 6 bases and J 3 bases, leaving 12 bases between the germline ends. CDR1 is DFQATT and CDR2 is SNEGSKA in the germline V gene (reference sequence). The CDR3 DNA reads as TGCAGTGCCGAAAGGACACGCTACGAGCAGTACTTC. Translated: CSAERTRYEQYF.

This clonotype was found many times. V gene TRBV4-1 combines with J gene TRBJ1-4, with no clear D. Germline lookup yields CDR1 MGHRA and CDR2 YSYEKL. Trimming left V 3 bases short and J 7 bases short, with 9 bases between. This CDR3 has 13 residues. This CDR3 is CASSHLLGEKLFF. CDR3 DNA sequence: TGCGCCAGCAGCCACCTACTTGGTGAAAAACTGTTTTTT.

This clonotype was counted many times. The rearrangement links TRBV7-9 to TRBJ1-1, with TRBD1 matching 8 bases. The CDR3 is 14 residues long. Germline loops: CDR1 SEHNR, CDR2 FQNEAQ (reference sequence). V lost 6 bases, J lost 1 base, and 4 bases stayed unmatched. CDR3 protein: CASSWTGPNTEAFF. In DNA form, the CDR3 reads TGTGCCAGCAGTTGGACAGGGCCGAACACTGAAGCTTTCTTT.

The CDR3 DNA is TGTGCCAGCAGTCTTGAAACAGGGAGGTCCCAGTACTTC. This gives the protein CASSLETGRSQYF. The chain carries TRBV12-3 or TRBV12-4 and TRBJ2-5; possibly TRBD1 or TRBD2 for D (6 bases each). Trimming stripped 5 bases from V and 9 bases from J, with 16 bases between. The CDR3 runs 13 residues.

In this sample, this clonotype turned up a few times. This chain joins TRBV11-1 and TRBJ1-2; TRBD1 matches at 8 bases. V trimming: 6 bases; J trimming: 3 bases; junction bases outside the gene matches: 9. Germline values: CDR1 SGHAT, CDR2 FQDESV (reference sequence). This CDR3 contains 15 residues. In DNA form, the CDR3 reads TGTGCCAGCAGGCCCCTGGACAGGGAGGACTATGGCTACACCTTC. Translated, it gives CASRPLDREDYGYTF.

This clonotype was counted a few times. The gene calls are TRBV11-1 and TRBJ2-7, with 10 bases matching TRBD1. Germline CDR1 SGHAT, CDR2 FQDESV (reference sequence). V dropped 5 bases and J dropped 5; count of bases not matched to a gene: 6. The CDR3 length is 14 residues. The CDR3 sequence is CASSTRQGADEQYF. DNA of the CDR3: TGTGCCAGCAGCACCAGACAGGGGGCTGACGAGCAGTACTTC.

This clonotype was detected a few times. The rearrangement uses TRBV11-2 and TRBJ2-5; 10 bases agree with TRBD2. Germline values: CDR1 SGHAT, CDR2 FQNNGV. The trim removed 6 bases at V and 4 bases at J, leaving 8 bases unmatched. This CDR3 has 15 amino acids. This chain's CDR3 is CASSPPGTSAETQYF. The DNA of the CDR3 is TGTGCCAGCAGTCCCCCCGGGACTAGCGCAGAGACCCAGTACTTC.

The chain employs TRBV7-9 and TRBJ2-2; D gene unclear. CDR3 length: 14 residues. Germline loops: CDR1 SEHNR, CDR2 FQNEAQ (reference sequence). With 1 base removed from V and 4 bases from J, the gap between germline ends came to 7 bases. CDR3 nucleotide sequence: TGTGCCAGCAGCTTAGTCCAGAGCACCGGGGAGCTGTTTTTT. The encoded protein is CASSLVQSTGELFF.

This rearrangement joins TRBV7-2 to TRBJ2-1; tentatively, D is TRBD1 (5 bases). CDR1 is SGHTA, CDR2 FQGNSA, per germline. The CDR3 is 13 residues long. Trimming shortened V by 6 bases and J by 9 bases, and 15 bases separated the two germline ends. CDR3 DNA: TGTGCCAGCAGTCTCAATTTCCAGGGTGAGCAGTTCTTC. It translates to CASSLNFQGEQFF.

At least ten counts were recorded for this clonotype. The chain couples TRBV5-1 to TRBJ1-6; D uncertain. In germline, CDR1 is SGHRS, CDR2 YFSETQ. V lost 0 bases, J lost 8 bases, and 12 bases lay in between. The length of the CDR3 is 15 residues. CDR3 DNA sequence: TGCGCCAGCAGCTTGGGGACGTGGATGGATTCACCCCTCCACTTT. Amino acid sequence: CASSLGTWMDSPLHF.

This clonotype was picked up many times. V gene TRBV27 combines with J gene TRBJ2-2; a possible D gene is TRBD1 (5 bases). CDR1 is MNHEY and CDR2 is SMNVEV in the germline V gene (reference sequence). The CDR3 has 14 amino acids. The V gene lost 8 bases and the J gene lost 5 bases, with 15 bases spanning the gap. The CDR3 reads CASGYSDRTGELFF. Written as DNA, the CDR3 is TGTGCCAGCGGCTACTCCGACAGAACCGGGGAGCTGTTTTTT.

V usage is TRBV7-2 and J usage is TRBJ2-3; D is possibly TRBD2 (6 bases). The CDR3 contains 14 residues. The V end was cut by 3 bases, the J end by 2 bases, with 9 bases between. Germline assignment: CDR1 SGHTA and CDR2 FQGNSA. CDR3 nucleotide sequence: TGTGCCAGCAGCTTTAGCGGACCCACAGATACGCAGTATTTT. Translation: CASSFSGPTDTQYF.